These 16 T cell receptor beta chains were sequenced from one sample in a study of CD8+ T cells in alopecia areata. Isolated RNA was reverse transcribed into cDNA used as the sequencing template. Method: immunoSEQ multiplex PCR; TCRdb's copy keeps in-frame clones and lacks some. The table includes about 200,000 clones, roughly three fifths detected once. The material sequenced was CD8+ T cells sorted from blood. Receptors were obtained from a human donor in good health.

The rearrangement uses TRBV29-1 and TRBJ1-2, with a tentative D call TRBD1 (6 bases). This CDR3 contains 13 residues. With 1 base removed from V and 3 bases from J, the gap between germline ends came to 9 bases. CDR1 SQVTM and CDR2 ANQGSEA come from the germline V gene. As DNA, the CDR3 is TGCAGCGTTGAAGGGGGGCAGGACTATGGCTACACCTTC. It translates to CSVEGGQDYGYTF. The full variable domain, rest sourced from reference TRBV29-1 and TRBJ1-2, is SAVISQKPSRDICQRGTSLTIQCQVDSQVTMMFWYRQQPGQSLTLIATANQGSEATYESGFVIDKFPISRPNLTFSTLTVSNMSPEDSSIYLCSVEGGQDYGYTFGSGTRLTVV.

This clone was picked up a small number of times. This sequence joins TRBV7-9 and TRBJ1-1; D gene unclear. Trimming cost V 1 base and J 8 bases, with 11 bases left between them. Germline V gives CDR1 SEHNR, CDR2 FQNEAQ (reference sequence). The CDR3 extends over 13 amino acids. This chain's CDR3 is CASSLVTAGEAFF. The CDR3 nucleotides read TGTGCCAGCAGCTTAGTCACAGCCGGGGAAGCTTTCTTT.

This chain joins TRBV7-9 and TRBJ1-6; D gene unclear. Germline values: CDR1 SEHNR, CDR2 FQNEAQ (reference sequence). The CDR3 spans 15 residues. V was pared by 5 bases and J by 4 bases, with 12 bases between. This CDR3 is CASSPVLGYNSPLHF. As DNA, the CDR3 is TGTGCCAGCAGCCCTGTGCTGGGGTATAATTCACCCCTCCACTTT.

The rearrangement joins TRBV4-1 to TRBJ2-3; possible D gene TRBD1, 6 bases. Germline V gene sequence: CDR1 MGHRA, CDR2 YSYEKL. The V end lost 8 bases, the J end lost 0 bases, and 15 bases lay between the germline ends. The CDR3 is made up of 15 amino acids. The CDR3 reads CASGRTVSSTDTQYF. The CDR3 nucleotides read TGCGCCAGCGGTCGGACAGTTTCTAGCACAGATACGCAGTATTTT.

This clone was seen only a few times. CDR3 nucleotides: TGTGCCAGCAGCTTCCCCGGGACACCTTACAATGAGCAGTTCTTC. This gives the protein CASSFPGTPYNEQFF. V is TRBV5-6 and J is TRBJ2-1; tentatively, D is TRBD1 (6 bases). This CDR3 is 15 amino acids long. V was clipped by 2 bases and J by 4 bases, with 13 bases between them. Germline-derived CDR1 and CDR2 are SGHDT and YYEEEE.

This chain uses TRBV9 with TRBJ2-1, with D tentatively TRBD2 (6 bases). Germline CDR1 is SGDLS and CDR2 is YYNGEE. The CDR3 consists of 12 residues. Trimming cost V 4 bases and J 5 bases, with 7 bases left between them. The CDR3 DNA sequence: TGTGCCAGCAGCAGGGAGGACAATGAGCAGTTCTTC. This codes for CASSREDNEQFF.

A remark on this clone: The limits of the CDR3 on the DNA are not certain, so only TCRdb's listed CDR3 is given. The V call is TRBV23-1, the J call TRBJ1-2. TRBV23-1 is identified as an open reading frame with a role that is uncertain. Ends included, the CDR3 has 17 residues. The CDR3 is CASHAPAVSRRDDGYTF.

The CDR3 reads CSVEWDRATDTQYF. The CDR3 DNA is TGCAGCGTTGAATGGGACAGGGCCACAGATACGCAGTATTTT. The chain combines TRBV29-1 with TRBJ2-3, with TRBD1 matching over 9 bases. V was pared by 2 bases and J by 2 bases, with 2 bases of the junction left unmatched. The germline CDR1 and CDR2 sequences are SQVTM and ANQGSEA. The CDR3 is 14 amino acids.

The chain couples TRBV11-2 to TRBJ1-2; D possibly corresponds to TRBD1 (5 bases). Germline V gene sequence: CDR1 SGHAT, CDR2 FQNNGV. V was cut by 5 bases and J by 3 bases, with 10 bases left in between. This CDR3 has 13 residues. The CDR3 is CASSLRQYYGYTF. The CDR3 DNA is TGTGCCAGCAGCCTACGACAGTACTATGGCTACACCTTC.

The chain couples TRBV15 to TRBJ1-5, with D unresolved. Germline assignment: CDR1 LNHNV and CDR2 YYDKDF (reference sequence). The V end lost 1 base, the J end lost 1 base, and 14 bases lay between the germline ends. The CDR3 is 17 residues long. CDR3 in amino acids: CATSRGPAGGSNQPQHF. CDR3 DNA: TGTGCCACCAGCAGAGGTCCCGCGGGTGGCAGCAATCAGCCCCAGCATTTT.

This CDR3 is CASSPRTGVWGYTF. CDR3 DNA sequence: TGCGCCAGCAGCCCGCGGACAGGGGTATGGGGCTACACCTTC. V gene TRBV4-1 combines with J gene TRBJ1-2; 9 nucleotides line up with TRBD1. After removal of 4 bases from V and 8 bases from J, the junction contained 8 bases not matched to a gene. CDR1 MGHRA and CDR2 YSYEKL come from the germline V gene. The CDR3 contains 14 residues.

This clone was detected a few times. V gene TRBV19 combines with J gene TRBJ2-7, with unresolved D. The CDR3 sequence is 15 residues long. CDR1 LNHDA and CDR2 SQIVND come from the germline V gene (reference sequence). Trimming removed 5 bases at V and 6 bases at J, with 20 bases between. CDR3 in amino acids: CASSWGNTVMVEQYF. The DNA of the CDR3 is TGTGCCAGTAGTTGGGGAAATACAGTGATGGTCGAGCAGTACTTC. The full variable domain, with the rest looked up from reference TRBV19 and TRBJ2-7, is DGGITQSPKYLFRKEGQNVTLSCEQNLNHDAMYWYRQDPGQGLRLIYYSQIVNDFQKGDIAEGYSVSREKKESFPLTVTSAQKNPTAFYLCASSWGNTVMVEQYFGPGTRLTVT.

The chain combines TRBV19 with TRBJ2-1; no reliable D call. The CDR3 has 14 residues. Germline CDR1 is LNHDA and CDR2 is SQIVND (reference sequence). V shed 3 bases and J shed 1 base, with 7 bases lying between them. Here the CDR3 reads CASSMMGSYNEQFF. The CDR3 coding sequence is TGTGCCAGTAGTATGATGGGTTCCTACAATGAGCAGTTCTTC.

V gene TRBV30 combines with J gene TRBJ2-1; 13 nucleotides agree with TRBD2. The CDR3 has 14 residues. The germline V gene has CDR1 GTSNPN and CDR2 SVGIG (reference sequence). V gave up 3 bases and J gave up 4 bases; unmatched junction bases: 0. This CDR3 reads CAWRTSGGYNEQFF. Written as DNA, the CDR3 is TGTGCCTGGAGGACTAGCGGGGGGTACAATGAGCAGTTCTTC.

This chain links TRBV13 with TRBJ1-1; D ambiguous. Trimming took off 5 bases at V and 5 bases at J, with 12 bases between the two ends. This CDR3 spans 13 amino acids. Germline V gene data show CDR1 as PRHDT and CDR2 as FYEKMQ (reference sequence). The CDR3 bases are TGTGCCAGCAGCCCCCGCCCGGGGACTGAAGCTTTCTTT. Translation gives CASSPRPGTEAFF.

The chain carries TRBV13 and TRBJ2-2, with D uncertain. Germline V gene sequence: CDR1 PRHDT, CDR2 FYEKMQ (reference sequence). The CDR3 is 14 amino acids. Trimming shortened V by 5 bases and J by 5 bases, and 12 bases separated the two germline ends. CDR3 nucleotide sequence: TGTGCCAGCAGCCTACGGTTGGATACCGGGGAGCTGTTTTTT. Translation: CASSLRLDTGELFF.